This TCR beta chain was documented in a study of T-cell reconstitution after alpha-beta-depleted transplantation in children. Unique molecular identifiers were used in preparing the TCRbeta library. TCRdb passed the PCR reads through MiXCR, listing each CDR3 protein once. This table has around 530,000 distinct CDR3 sequences, 30% to 35% appearing once. With 3 bases clipped from V and 8 bases from J, the junction kept 9 bases outside the gene matches. The CDR3 consists of 15 residues. Germline V lookup: CDR1 SNHLY, CDR2 FYNNEI. The source was PBMCs from the stem cell graft donor, collected from the stem cell graft. The clonotype comes from a human donor who donated a stem cell graft to a child with aplastic anemia. The chain joins TRBV2 to TRBJ1-4; TRBD1 matches 7 bases. The CDR3 here is CASSDYRQGGEKLFF. CDR3 DNA sequence: TGTGCCAGCAGTGACTATCGACAGGGAGGCGAAAAACTGTTTTTT.